This passage covers 28 T cell receptor beta chains from one sample sequenced in a study of T cells in Graves' hyperthyroidism and ophthalmopathy. Amplified TCR beta CDR3 regions came from RNA transcripts. When the TCR CDR3 underwent first-round RT-PCR, the HTBI primer set was used. One entry per CDR3 protein, called by TCRdb with MiXCR from the multiplex PCR reads. The data contain a few hundred thousand distinct CDR3 sequences, approximately 15% of them singletons. Material for sequencing was blood. The receptors stem from a woman younger than 30 with Graves' hyperthyroidism that later progressed to Graves' ophthalmopathy.

There are many counts of this clonotype. Written as DNA, the CDR3 is TGTGCCAGCAGTTACTCAAACCGACTAGCGGGTGGAGAGACCCAGTACTTC. As protein: CASSYSNRLAGGETQYF. The rearrangement joins TRBV28 to TRBJ2-5; 10 positions match TRBD2. The CDR3 is 17 amino acids. J was trimmed by 4 bases and V by 4 bases; bases with no gene match: 12. Germline values: CDR1 MDHEN, CDR2 SYDVKM.

The sample holds many counts of this clonotype. The CDR3, as DNA: TGTGCCAGCAGCCTAGATCCCTCCTTTACTGGTGGCTACACCTTC. This encodes CASSLDPSFTGGYTF. The chain employs TRBV28 and TRBJ1-2; D remains unclear. CDR3 size: 15 residues. The ends were cut back, 6 bases at V and 7 bases at J, with 21 bases in the middle. CDR1 is MDHEN, CDR2 SYDVKM, per germline.

This clonotype has ten or more counts. The V gene is TRBV2, the J gene TRBJ2-3; the match to TRBD2 covers 13 bases. The CDR3 is 16 residues long. Germline V gene lookup returns CDR1 SNHLY and CDR2 FYNNEI. V was clipped by 6 bases and J by 2 bases; unmatched bases: 5. The CDR3 nucleotides are TGTGCCAGCAGCGGACTAGCGGGAGTTAACACAGATACGCAGTATTTT. Its protein product is CASSGLAGVNTDTQYF.

This rearrangement joins TRBV12-3 or TRBV12-4 to TRBJ2-5; D may be TRBD1 (6 bases). V lost 4 bases to trimming and J lost 3 bases, with 9 bases between them. The CDR3 extends over 13 amino acids. CDR3 region: CASSWDIKETQYF. The CDR3, as DNA: TGTGCCAGCAGTTGGGACATCAAAGAGACCCAGTACTTC.

This clonotype was counted many times. The chain couples TRBV5-1 to TRBJ2-3; D is undetermined. The germline gives CDR1 SGHRS, CDR2 YFSETQ. This CDR3 has 13 residues. Trimming removed 1 base at V and 1 base at J, with 4 bases between. The CDR3: CASSLMGTDTQYF. CDR3 DNA sequence: TGCGCCAGCAGCTTGATGGGCACAGATACGCAGTATTTT.

Notes on this clonotype: At one boundary the junction diverges from the germline segment, which might be a read error. Written as DNA, the CDR3 is TGTGCCAACAGTCTAATAACGGGAGGGGTCAATGAGCAGTTCTTC. This sequence encodes CANSLITGGVNEQFF. The J gene is TRBJ2-1, the V gene TRBV12-3 or TRBV12-4, with 8 bases fitting TRBD2. The CDR3 consists of 15 residues.

The count of this clonotype is one. The chain combines TRBV28 with TRBJ1-5, with D possibly being TRBD1 (6 bases). V lost 8 bases and J lost 4, with 18 bases in between. Germline CDR1 is MDHEN and CDR2 is SYDVKM. The CDR3 sequence is 15 residues long. The CDR3 loop reads CASPPSGQLNQPQHF. The DNA for the CDR3 is TGTGCCAGCCCTCCATCTGGACAGCTTAATCAGCCCCAGCATTTT.

This clonotype was counted ten times or more. This chain connects TRBV7-9 to TRBJ2-5, with D perhaps TRBD2 (6 bases). CDR1 is SEHNR and CDR2 is FQNEAQ in the germline V gene (reference sequence). The CDR3 runs 15 residues. V was clipped by 0 bases and J by 4 bases, with 12 bases between them. The CDR3 reads CASSLAVGRGETQYF. The CDR3 DNA follows: TGTGCCAGCAGCTTAGCGGTCGGGAGAGGAGAGACCCAGTACTTC.

This chain joins TRBV4-2 and TRBJ2-2; D call uncertain. Germline CDR1 reads LGHNA; CDR2 reads YNFKEQ. The CDR3 loop spans 15 amino acids. V dropped 1 base and J dropped 4 bases, with 10 bases sitting between them. The CDR3 region has the DNA TGTGCCAGCAGCCAAGTACCCGACGGCACCGGGGAGCTGTTTTTT. This encodes CASSQVPDGTGELFF.

This clonotype was recorded only once. Possible read error: a much larger clone is one base away. This CDR3 is missing its conserved last phenylalanine or tryptophan, likely due to a read error. The V gene is TRBV28, the J gene TRBJ2-5, with 8 bases identical to TRBD2. Germline CDR1 is MDHEN and CDR2 is SYDVKM. V lost 9 bases, J lost 4 bases, and 10 bases stayed unmatched. The CDR3 spans 14 residues. In DNA, the CDR3 is TGTGCCAGTAGCGGCGGGAGGTCGAGAGAGACCCAGTACTTA. This translates into CASSGGRSRETQYL.

On this clonotype: A read error is possible here, since a much larger clone lies one base away. The chain carries TRBV2 and TRBJ2-7; D is unclear. Germline CDR1 is SNHLY and CDR2 is FYNNEI. CDR3 length: 12 residues. V lost 3 bases and J lost 5, with 8 bases in between. CDR3 nucleotide sequence: TGTGCCAGCAGTGATCCTCTGAACGAGCAGTACTTC. Its translation: CASSDPLNEQYF.

This clonotype showed up many times. This chain uses TRBV28 with TRBJ2-7, with TRBD2 identical over 9 bases. CDR3 length: 17 residues. V lost 1 base and J lost 5; bases outside the gene matches: 12. Germline V lookup: CDR1 MDHEN, CDR2 SYDVKM. The CDR3 DNA sequence: TGTGCCAGCAGTTTATCCCGGGTTAGCGGGAGCGGCGACGAGCAGTACTTC. It codes for CASSLSRVSGSGDEQYF.

V and J are TRBV13 and TRBJ2-2; D is possibly TRBD1 (5 bases). Germline CDR1 is PRHDT and CDR2 is FYEKMQ (reference sequence). This CDR3 is 14 amino acids long. The V and J ends lost 1 base and 6 bases respectively, with 9 bases between them. The CDR3 loop is CASSLETAPGELFF. In DNA form, the CDR3 reads TGTGCCAGCAGCTTAGAGACAGCCCCCGGGGAGCTGTTTTTT. The whole variable domain, remainder taken from reference TRBV13 and TRBJ2-2, is AAGVIQSPRHLIKEKRETATLKCYPIPRHDTVYWYQQGPGQDPQFLISFYEKMQSDKGSIPDRFSAQQFSDYHSELNMSSLELGDSALYFCASSLETAPGELFFGEGSRLTVL.

The V call is TRBV5-1, the J call TRBJ2-5, with D hard to call. Trimming shortened V by 4 bases and J by 2 bases, and 9 bases separated the two germline ends. From germline, CDR1 is SGHRS and CDR2 YFSETQ. This CDR3 is built from 13 residues. The CDR3 region is CASSMTLQETQYF. The CDR3 DNA follows: TGCGCCAGCAGCATGACACTTCAAGAGACCCAGTACTTC. The variable domain in full, completed from reference TRBV5-1 and TRBJ2-5, reads KAGVTQTPRYLIKTRGQQVTLSCSPISGHRSVSWYQQTPGQGLQFLFEYFSETQRNKGNFPGRFSGRQFSNSRSEMNVSTLELGDSALYLCASSMTLQETQYFGPGTRLLVL.

This clonotype was seen at least ten times. The V call is TRBV7-9, the J call TRBJ1-1; D uncertain. Trimming shortened V by 3 bases and J by 1 base, and 15 bases separated the two germline ends. This CDR3 has 16 amino acids. The germline V gene encodes CDR1 SEHNR and CDR2 FQNEAQ (reference sequence). CDR3: CASSLAGPYPNTEAFF. CDR3 coding DNA: TGTGCCAGCAGCTTGGCGGGTCCTTACCCGAACACTGAAGCTTTCTTT.

The chain links TRBV20-1 to TRBJ2-5, with 12 bases matching TRBD2. From germline, CDR1 is DFQATT and CDR2 SNEGSKA (reference sequence). V dropped 0 bases and J dropped 1; count of bases not matched to a gene: 15. This CDR3 contains 20 residues. CDR3 protein: CSARDLGSTSGSAFQETQYF. The CDR3 DNA follows: TGCAGTGCTAGAGATCTCGGCTCGACTAGCGGGAGCGCCTTCCAAGAGACCCAGTACTTC.

The table lists this clonotype with many counts. The V gene is TRBV20-1, the J gene TRBJ2-1; 13 nucleotides line up with TRBD2. The CDR3 extends over 19 amino acids. The germline gives CDR1 DFQATT, CDR2 SNEGSKA (reference sequence). The J segment lost 4 bases and the V segment lost 0 bases, leaving 12 bases of the junction unmatched. The CDR3 reads CSARDLTLAGGPLYNEQFF. DNA of the CDR3: TGCAGTGCTAGAGACTTGACACTAGCGGGAGGGCCCCTATACAATGAGCAGTTCTTC.

The chain joins TRBV19 to TRBJ1-2; perhaps TRBD1 as D (6 bases). V gave up 4 bases and J gave up 8 bases, with 20 bases separating them. Germline loops: CDR1 LNHDA, CDR2 SQIVND (reference sequence). The CDR3 loop spans 15 amino acids. The DNA of the CDR3 is TGTGCCAGTAGTAACACACAGGGTCAATGGCGCGGCTACACCTTC. Encoded protein: CASSNTQGQWRGYTF.

In its sample, this clonotype was seen many times. The chain joins TRBV2 to TRBJ2-7; D is tentatively TRBD1 or TRBD2 (5 bases each). Trimming shortened V by 5 bases and J by 0 bases, and 17 bases separated the two germline ends. Germline lookup yields CDR1 SNHLY and CDR2 FYNNEI. CDR3 length: 16 amino acids. The CDR3 loop reads CASSLRRDGSSYEQYF. Here the CDR3 DNA reads TGTGCCAGCAGTCTACGAAGGGACGGTAGCTCCTACGAGCAGTACTTC.

This clonotype was detected ten times or more. The V and J genes are TRBV18 and TRBJ1-3; no clear D. V was cut by 2 bases and J by 0 bases, with 11 bases left in between. This CDR3 spans 16 amino acids. Germline V gene lookup returns CDR1 KGHSH and CDR2 LQKENI. CDR3 loop: CASSPFDDFSGNTIYF. The CDR3 bases are TGTGCCAGCTCACCATTCGACGATTTCTCTGGAAACACCATATATTTT.

This clonotype was found many times. The CDR3 is CASSLERIYNEQFF. The CDR3 bases are TGTGCCAGCAGCTTGGAGCGGATCTACAATGAGCAGTTCTTC. V is TRBV11-2 and J is TRBJ2-1; a weak D match, TRBD2 (5 bases). In germline, CDR1 is SGHAT, CDR2 FQNNGV. The CDR3 has 14 residues. The V gene lost 3 bases and the J gene lost 3 bases, with 9 bases spanning the gap.

This clonotype was detected only a few times. The chain joins TRBV24-1 to TRBJ2-3, with D perhaps matching TRBD1 (5 bases). This CDR3 spans 16 amino acids. The germline V gene has CDR1 KGHDR and CDR2 SFDVKD. The V and J ends lost 2 bases and 0 bases respectively, with 11 bases between them. The CDR3 bases are TGTGCCACCAGTGATTGGGGCAGCTCAAGCACAGATACGCAGTATTTT. It codes for CATSDWGSSSTDTQYF.

This clonotype has just a few counts. The rearrangement links TRBV6-5 to TRBJ1-5; tentative D call: TRBD1 (5 bases). This CDR3 comprises 16 residues. Germline V gives CDR1 MNHEY, CDR2 SVGAGI. V was shortened by 5 bases and J by 2 bases, with 16 bases between the two germline ends. The CDR3 DNA reads as TGTGCCAGCAGTAACAATCAGGGACTGGGCAATCAGCCCCAGCATTTT. Amino acids: CASSNNQGLGNQPQHF.

This clonotype was seen ten or more times. The chain joins TRBV20-1 to TRBJ2-5; TRBD2 matches 12 bases. This CDR3 comprises 16 residues. Losses at the gene ends were 6 bases for V and 2 bases for J; bases not matched to a gene: 10. Germline CDR1 and CDR2: DFQATT and SNEGSKA (reference sequence). DNA of the CDR3: TGCAGTGCCCCGAACCTACTAGCGGGAGGACAAGAGACCCAGTACTTC. Encoded protein: CSAPNLLAGGQETQYF.

This clonotype was found many times. The chain couples TRBV12-3 or TRBV12-4 to TRBJ1-1; TRBD1 is a possible D gene (5 bases). The CDR3 is 14 residues long. Trimming left V 6 bases short and J 4 bases short, with 15 bases between. The chain's CDR3 is CASRYGAMGTEAFF. The CDR3 nucleotides read TGTGCCAGCAGATACGGGGCGATGGGCACTGAAGCTTTCTTT.

This clonotype has ten or more counts. This chain connects TRBV28 to TRBJ1-3; D is possibly TRBD1 (6 bases). V was trimmed by 4 bases and J by 9 bases, leaving 25 bases between them. The V gene's germline CDR1 is MDHEN and CDR2 SYDVKM. The CDR3 consists of 17 residues. CDR3 sequence: CASSSPGATGGWGTIYF. CDR3 bases: TGTGCCAGCAGTTCCCCCGGGGCCACCGGGGGCTGGGGCACCATATATTTT.

Concerning this clonotype itself: A much larger clone differs by one base, so this may be a read error. The chain recombines TRBV20-1 with TRBJ2-1, with D unresolved. From germline, CDR1 is DFQATT and CDR2 SNEGSKA (reference sequence). This CDR3 spans 15 amino acids. CDR3 in amino acids: CSASFSLVSSNEQFF. DNA of the CDR3: TGCAGTGCTAGTTTCTCCCTAGTCTCCTCCAATGAGCAGTTCTTC.

The chain couples TRBV7-2 to TRBJ1-2, with a weak D call TRBD1 (6 bases). The V and J ends lost 5 bases and 7 bases respectively, with 8 bases between them. CDR1 and CDR2 (germline): SGHTA, FQGNSA. The CDR3 runs to 11 residues. The CDR3 loop is CASSNRAGYTF. CDR3 bases: TGTGCCAGCAGCAACAGGGCTGGCTACACCTTC.